A selection of T cell receptor beta chains follows, all from one sample in a study of T cell responses to AZD1222 COVID-19 vaccine. Libraries were prepared by immunoSEQ multiplex PCR; TCRdb keeps only in-frame clonotypes and omits some of them. The table records some 120,000 clones, around 84% of them present only once. The specimen was peripheral blood, collected 28 days after the second AZD1222 dose. These TCRs come from an adult who received the AZD1222 COVID-19 vaccine. Both conserved end residues are part of each CDR3. A D gene is named only where the DNA matches it firmly. Some rows mark clone size as missing; the rest say once, few, many or name a class of expanded clone.

TRBJ1-2 | NA | 13 | NA | TRBV2 | CASSDGGNYGYTF | TGTGCCAGCAGTGATGGGGGAAACTATGGCTACACCTTC
TRBJ2-3 | NA | 14 | NA | TRBV18 | CASSAGAGTDTQYF | TGTGCCAGCTCAGCGGGGGCAGGCACAGATACGCAGTATTTT
TRBJ2-2 | NA | 12 | NA | TRBV19 | CASTQWDGELFF | TGTGCCAGTACCCAGTGGGACGGGGAGCTGTTTTTT
TRBJ2-7 | NA | 17 | NA | TRBV7-2 | CASSPFAGGGSSYEQYF | TGTGCCAGCAGCCCCTTCGCCGGGGGCGGGAGCTCCTACGAGCAGTACTTC
TRBJ1-4 | NA | 12 | NA | TRBV19 | CASSARTWRLFF | TGTGCCAGTAGTGCCAGGACCTGGAGACTGTTTTTT
TRBJ2-5 | NA | 14 | NA | TRBV3-1/TRBV3-2 | CASSQVGRVETQYF | TGTGCCAGCAGCCAAGTGGGGCGGGTAGAGACCCAGTACTTC
TRBJ2-1 | NA | 12 | NA | TRBV6-5 | CASSFGDNEQFF | TGTGCCAGCAGTTTTGGGGACAATGAGCAGTTCTTC
TRBJ2-3 | NA | 12 | NA | TRBV27 | CASSVQGNTQYF | TGTGCCAGCAGTGTACAGGGAAATACGCAGTATTTT
TRBJ1-2 | NA | 16 | NA | TRBV5-4 | CASSARNRGDYYGYTF | TGTGCCAGCAGCGCCCGAAACCGGGGGGATTACTATGGCTACACCTTC
TRBJ1-6 | few | 15 | TRBD1 | TRBV7-2 | CASSLQTGVNSPLHF | TGTGCCAGCAGCCTACAGACAGGGGTCAATTCACCCCTCCACTTT
TRBJ2-3 | NA | 14 | NA | TRBV5-1 | CASSPGTSTDTQYF | TGCGCCAGCAGCCCGGGGACCAGCACAGATACGCAGTATTTT